The T cell receptor beta chain described here comes from a study of T cell repertoires in cytomegalovirus infection. This clonotype was detected ten times or more. No antigen is known for it. TCRdb analysed the reads with MiXCR anew, one entry per CDR3 protein. This table has 300,000 or so distinct CDR3 sequences, 9.6% appearing once. Trimming stripped 1 base from V and 5 bases from J, with 14 bases between. This CDR3 comprises 15 residues. Germline CDR1 MGHDK, CDR2 SYGVNS. General study results and limits: HLA-C-restricted CMV clonotypes gave the most frequent clonotype in two of eight donors.

The material sequenced was PBMCs. The clonotype originates from a human donor in good health (CMV status not recorded). Some clones in this sample may be carry-over from other donors' samples. The gene calls are TRBV25-1 and TRBJ1-1; unclear D gene. Here the CDR3 DNA reads TGTGCCAGCAGTGAATTTAACAGTGTATGGACTGAAGCTTTCTTT. As protein: CASSEFNSVWTEAFF.